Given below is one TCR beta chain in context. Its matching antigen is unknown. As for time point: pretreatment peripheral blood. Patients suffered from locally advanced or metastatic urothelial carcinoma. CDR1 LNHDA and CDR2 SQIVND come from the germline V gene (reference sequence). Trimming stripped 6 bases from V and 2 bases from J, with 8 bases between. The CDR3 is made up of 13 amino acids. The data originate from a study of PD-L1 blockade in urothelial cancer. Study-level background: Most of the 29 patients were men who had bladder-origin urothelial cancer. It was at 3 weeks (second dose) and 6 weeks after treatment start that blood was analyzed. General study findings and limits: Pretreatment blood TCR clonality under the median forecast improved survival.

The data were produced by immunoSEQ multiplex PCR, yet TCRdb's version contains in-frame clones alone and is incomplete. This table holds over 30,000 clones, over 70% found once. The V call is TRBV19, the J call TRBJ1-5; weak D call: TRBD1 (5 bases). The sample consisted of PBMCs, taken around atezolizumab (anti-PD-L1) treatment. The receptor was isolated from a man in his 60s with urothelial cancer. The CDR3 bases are TGTGCCAGTAGCCTACAGGGCAATCAGCCCCAGCATTTT. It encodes CASSLQGNQPQHF.